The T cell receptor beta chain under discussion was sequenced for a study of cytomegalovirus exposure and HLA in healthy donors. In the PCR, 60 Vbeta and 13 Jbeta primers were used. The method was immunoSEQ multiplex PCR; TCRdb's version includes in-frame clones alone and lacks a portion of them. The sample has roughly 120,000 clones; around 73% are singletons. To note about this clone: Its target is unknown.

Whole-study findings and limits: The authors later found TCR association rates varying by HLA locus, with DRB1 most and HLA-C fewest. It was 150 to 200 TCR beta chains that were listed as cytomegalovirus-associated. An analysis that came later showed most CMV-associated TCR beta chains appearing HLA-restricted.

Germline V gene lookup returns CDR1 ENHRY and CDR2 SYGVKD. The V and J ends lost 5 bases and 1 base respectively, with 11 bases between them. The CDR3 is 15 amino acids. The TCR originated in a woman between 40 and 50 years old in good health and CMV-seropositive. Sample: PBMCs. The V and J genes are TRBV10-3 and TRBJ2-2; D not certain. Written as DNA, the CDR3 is TGTGCCATCAGTTCTACAGACGGGAACACCGGGGAGCTGTTTTTT. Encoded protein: CAISSTDGNTGELFF.